The 8 T cell receptor beta chains presented below share a single source sample, sequenced in a study of blood T cell repertoires in COVID-19 (dated by TCRdb to 2020 to 2022). Library preparation employed the immunoSEQ multiplex PCR assay. The table comes from immuneACCESS by way of TCRdb, which keeps in-frame sequences with V and J called. Part of the clones is missing from these tables; in studies checked, under half for an unresolved V gene and the rest for unknown reasons. Present in this sample are some 170,000 clones, roughly 89% of which were seen just once. The ten largest account for approximately 13% of the sample. The sequenced sample was peripheral blood. The source is a woman in her 70s with COVID-19, enrolled during active disease.

The sample holds one count of this clone. The rearrangement links TRBV6-5 to TRBJ1-5; D not resolved. This CDR3 is 12 amino acids long. From germline, CDR1 is MNHEY and CDR2 SVGAGI. Trimming took off 5 bases at V and 7 bases at J, with 9 bases between the two ends. CDR3 sequence: CASSQPGQPQHF. The DNA of the CDR3 is TGTGCCAGCAGTCAGCCGGGGCAGCCCCAGCATTTT.

This sequence joins TRBV5-4 and TRBJ2-1, with D maybe TRBD1 (5 bases). This CDR3 has 15 residues. CDR1 SGHNT and CDR2 YYREEE come from the germline V gene (reference sequence). Deletions cut 1 base from V and 3 bases from J, with 11 bases between. The CDR3 nucleotides are TGTGCCAGCAGCTTGTCTCAGGGATACTACAATGAGCAGTTCTTC. It yields the protein CASSLSQGYYNEQFF.

The chain couples TRBV11-3 to TRBJ1-2, with 11 bases identical to TRBD1. Germline CDR1 is SGHNT and CDR2 is YENEEA. Unmatched junction bases numbered 4, after V lost 3 bases and J lost 4 bases. The CDR3 runs 15 residues. The CDR3 coding sequence is TGTGCCAGCAGCTTCGGTGGGACAGGGGGCTATGGCTACACCTTC. This encodes CASSFGGTGGYGYTF.

The chain uses TRBV28 and TRBJ1-5, with 7 bases fitting TRBD1. J lost 8 bases, V lost 5 bases, and 9 bases had no gene match. The length of the CDR3 is 14 residues. Germline V lookup: CDR1 MDHEN, CDR2 SYDVKM. This CDR3 is CASSPRDSSKPQHF. The CDR3 nucleotides read TGTGCCAGCAGTCCCAGGGACAGCTCAAAGCCCCAGCATTTT. The whole variable domain, remainder taken from reference TRBV28 and TRBJ1-5, is DVKVTQSSRYLVKRTGEKVFLECVQDMDHENMFWYRQDPGLGLRLIYFSYDVKMKEKGDIPEGYSVSREKKERFSLILESASTNQTSMYLCASSPRDSSKPQHFGDGTRLSIL.

The V call is TRBV7-9, the J call TRBJ2-2; perhaps TRBD2 as D (6 bases). The CDR3 contains 17 residues. With 6 bases removed from V and 6 bases from J, the gap between germline ends came to 23 bases. The V gene's germline CDR1 is SEHNR and CDR2 FQNEAQ (reference sequence). CDR3 DNA sequence: TGTGCCAGCAGAGGTTCTAGCGTCTCAGTAGGAGCCGGGGAGCTGTTTTTT. Translated, it gives CASRGSSVSVGAGELFF.

This clone was counted a single time. The genes are TRBV28 and TRBJ2-7, with TRBD1 as a possible D gene (5 bases). This CDR3 comprises 12 residues. V dropped 3 bases and J dropped 6 bases, with 9 bases sitting between them. CDR1 and CDR2 (germline): MDHEN, SYDVKM. CDR3 amino acids: CASSFGQGEQYF. The CDR3, as DNA: TGTGCCAGCAGTTTTGGTCAGGGCGAGCAGTACTTC. The full variable domain, rest sourced from reference TRBV28 and TRBJ2-7, is DVKVTQSSRYLVKRTGEKVFLECVQDMDHENMFWYRQDPGLGLRLIYFSYDVKMKEKGDIPEGYSVSREKKERFSLILESASTNQTSMYLCASSFGQGEQYFGPGTRLTVT.

This chain joins TRBV18 and TRBJ2-6; D gene ambiguous. There are 17 residues in the CDR3. Germline values: CDR1 KGHSH, CDR2 LQKENI. V gave up 3 bases and J gave up 2 bases, with 14 bases separating them. CDR3 residues: CASSPPQPGTGANVLTF. In nucleotides, the CDR3 is TGTGCCAGCTCACCCCCCCAACCGGGTACTGGGGCCAACGTCCTGACTTTC.

The chain is built from TRBV5-1 and TRBJ1-3, with 8 bases identical to TRBD1. V lost 4 bases and J lost 4; bases outside the gene matches: 10. CDR1 is SGHRS, CDR2 YFSETQ, per germline. This CDR3 comprises 16 residues. The CDR3 DNA is TGCGCCAGCAGCCCCCACAGGGGGACAAGCGGAAACACCATATATTTT. Protein sequence: CASSPHRGTSGNTIYF. The whole variable domain, remainder taken from reference TRBV5-1 and TRBJ1-3, is KAGVTQTPRYLIKTRGQQVTLSCSPISGHRSVSWYQQTPGQGLQFLFEYFSETQRNKGNFPGRFSGRQFSNSRSEMNVSTLELGDSALYLCASSPHRGTSGNTIYFGEGSWLTVV.